This T cell receptor beta chain was sequenced during a study of blood T cell repertoires in COVID-19. Looking at the study overall: COVID-19 samples, acute and convalescent, were from the United States, Italy and Spain. PBMCs, B-cell-depleted T cells, or T cells provided the cDNA or gDNA that made up the material.

This clone came up once. Under the authors' procedure: Estimation of nucleated cell counts was performed using reference gene primer amplification. TCRdb's table, derived via immunoSEQ multiplex PCR, lists solely in-frame clones and lacks some. The DNA gave D and trimming, while V, J and clone size come from that table. This table has approximately 170,000 clones, about 83% appearing once. This sequence originates from a man between 35 and 55 years old who had recovered from COVID-19. Sequences were obtained from peripheral blood.

CDR3 DNA sequence: TGCAGCGTTCGGTCCTCAGGGGTGGATGAGCAGTTCTTC. Translated: CSVRSSGVDEQFF. V is TRBV29-1 and J is TRBJ2-1; possibly TRBD1 for D (6 bases). Per the germline V gene, CDR1 is SQVTM and CDR2 is ANQGSEA. Trimming pared 5 bases from V and 8 bases from J, leaving 16 bases between. The CDR3 contains 13 residues.